Sequencing of this T cell receptor beta chain was carried out in a study of T cells in Graves' hyperthyroidism and ophthalmopathy. Amplification targeted TCR beta CDR3 regions from RNA transcripts. Using the HTBI primer set, a first-round RT-PCR was run on the TCR CDR3. MiXCR, run by TCRdb on the multiplex PCR reads, gives a single entry per CDR3 protein. The sample contains approximately 530,000 distinct CDR3 sequences, 15% to 20% of which appear only once. This clonotype was seen at least ten times. Germline V gene sequence: CDR1 SGHAT, CDR2 FQNNGV. CDR3 length: 15 amino acids. Trimming left V 0 bases short and J 0 bases short, with 5 bases between. The study included ophthalmopathy patients with Clinical Activity Score at least 3, NOSPECS grade at least 4 and duration under 3 months.

This receptor was identified in a man in his forties with Graves' ophthalmopathy. The chain has TRBV11-2 and TRBJ1-4; D not resolved. Sequenced: blood. The CDR3, as DNA: TGTGCCAGCAGCTTAGACACAACAACTAATGAAAAACTGTTTTTT. Its protein product is CASSLDTTTNEKLFF.